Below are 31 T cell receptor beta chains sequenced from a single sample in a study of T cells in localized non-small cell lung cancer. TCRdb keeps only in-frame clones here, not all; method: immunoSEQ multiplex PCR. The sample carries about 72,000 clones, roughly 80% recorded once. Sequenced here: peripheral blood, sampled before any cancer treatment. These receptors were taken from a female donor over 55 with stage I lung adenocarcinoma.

CDR3 in amino acids: CAISSGTGAGGYTF. CDR3 bases: TGTGCCATCAGTAGTGGGACAGGGGCTGGTGGCTACACCTTC. The chain recombines TRBV10-3 with TRBJ1-2; 10 bases map to TRBD1. Unmatched junction bases numbered 7, after V lost 5 bases and J lost 7 bases. The germline gives CDR1 ENHRY, CDR2 SYGVKD. There are 14 residues in the CDR3.

CDR3 in amino acids: CASSVVARGGQFF. CDR3 DNA: TGTGCCAGCAGTGTTGTGGCTCGCGGTGGGCAGTTCTTC. This chain connects TRBV2 to TRBJ2-1, with D unresolved. From germline, CDR1 is SNHLY and CDR2 FYNNEI. V lost 4 bases and J lost 12, with 16 bases in between. CDR3 length: 13 amino acids.

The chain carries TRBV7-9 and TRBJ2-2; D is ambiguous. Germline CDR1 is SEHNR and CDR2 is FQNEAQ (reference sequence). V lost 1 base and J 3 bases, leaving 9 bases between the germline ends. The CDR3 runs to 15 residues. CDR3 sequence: CASSLGAADTGELFF. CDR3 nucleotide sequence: TGTGCCAGCAGCTTAGGGGCAGCCGACACCGGGGAGCTGTTTTTT.

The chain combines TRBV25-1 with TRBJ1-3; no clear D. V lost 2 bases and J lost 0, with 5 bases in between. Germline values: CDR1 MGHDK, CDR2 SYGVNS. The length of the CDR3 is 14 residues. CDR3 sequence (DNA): TGTGCCAGCAGTGAACGGGCCTCTGGAAACACCATATATTTT. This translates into CASSERASGNTIYF.

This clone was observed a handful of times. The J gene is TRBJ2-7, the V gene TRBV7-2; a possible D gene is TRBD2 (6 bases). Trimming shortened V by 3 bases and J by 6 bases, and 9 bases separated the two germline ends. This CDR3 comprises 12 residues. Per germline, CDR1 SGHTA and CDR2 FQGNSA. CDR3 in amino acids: CASSFAGREQYF. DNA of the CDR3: TGTGCCAGCAGCTTTGCGGGGCGCGAGCAGTACTTC. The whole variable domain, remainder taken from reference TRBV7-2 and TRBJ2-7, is GAGVSQSPSNKVTEKGKDVELRCDPISGHTALYWYRQSLGQGLEFLIYFQGNSAPDKSGLPSDRFSAERTGGSVSTLTIQRTQQEDSAVYLCASSFAGREQYFGPGTRLTVT.

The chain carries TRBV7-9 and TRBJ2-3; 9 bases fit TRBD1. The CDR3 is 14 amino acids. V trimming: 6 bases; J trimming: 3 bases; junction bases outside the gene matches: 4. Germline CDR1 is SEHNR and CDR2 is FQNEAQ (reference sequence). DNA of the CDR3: TGTGCCAGCAGGACCGGGACAGGGACAGATACGCAGTATTTT. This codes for CASRTGTGTDTQYF.

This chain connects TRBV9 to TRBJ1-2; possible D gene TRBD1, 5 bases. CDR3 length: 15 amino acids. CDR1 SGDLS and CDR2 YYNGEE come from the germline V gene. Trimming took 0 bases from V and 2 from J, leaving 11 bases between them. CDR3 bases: TGTGCCAGCAGCGTAGGACTGGGGCAGAACTATGGCTACACCTTC. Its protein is CASSVGLGQNYGYTF.

The CDR3 reads CASSPGTASTDTQYF. CDR3 DNA sequence: TGTGCCAGCAGCCCCGGGACAGCGAGCACAGATACGCAGTATTTT. The chain joins TRBV2 to TRBJ2-3; 7 positions agree with TRBD1. CDR1 is SNHLY and CDR2 is FYNNEI in the germline V gene. The trim removed 6 bases at V and 0 bases at J, leaving 6 bases unmatched. There are 15 residues in the CDR3.

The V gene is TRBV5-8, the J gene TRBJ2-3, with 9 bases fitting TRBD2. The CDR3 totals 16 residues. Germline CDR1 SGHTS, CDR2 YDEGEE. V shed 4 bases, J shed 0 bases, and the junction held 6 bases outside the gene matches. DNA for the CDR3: TGTGCCAGCAGCCCGAGACTAGCGGTGAGCACAGATACGCAGTATTTT. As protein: CASSPRLAVSTDTQYF.

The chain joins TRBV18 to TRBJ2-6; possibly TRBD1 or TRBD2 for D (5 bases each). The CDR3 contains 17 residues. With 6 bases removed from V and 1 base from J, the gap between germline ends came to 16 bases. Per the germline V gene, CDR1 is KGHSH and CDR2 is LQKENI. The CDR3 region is CASSQTAGSSGANVLTF. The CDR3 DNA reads TGTGCCAGCTCCCAAACAGCAGGGAGTTCTGGGGCCAACGTCCTGACTTTC. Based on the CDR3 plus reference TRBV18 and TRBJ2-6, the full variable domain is NAGVMQNPRHLVRRRGQEARLRCSPMKGHSHVYWYRQLPEEGLKFMVYLQKENIIDESGMPKERFSAEFPKEGPSILRIQQVVRGDSAAYFCASSQTAGSSGANVLTFGAGSRLTVL.

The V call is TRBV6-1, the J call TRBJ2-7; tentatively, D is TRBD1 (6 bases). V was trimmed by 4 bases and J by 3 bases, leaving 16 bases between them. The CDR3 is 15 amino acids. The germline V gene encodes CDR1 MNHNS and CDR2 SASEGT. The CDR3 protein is CASSVGPTGIYEQYF. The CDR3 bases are TGTGCCAGCAGTGTTGGCCCCACAGGGATCTACGAGCAGTACTTC.

DNA for the CDR3: TGTGCCACCAGCAGAGAAAATGAAAAACTGTTTTTT. Amino acid sequence: CATSRENEKLFF. The chain combines TRBV15 with TRBJ1-4; D not resolved. The V gene's germline CDR1 is LNHNV and CDR2 YYDKDF (reference sequence). The CDR3 is made up of 12 amino acids. Trimming cost V 0 bases and J 5 bases, with 1 base left between them.

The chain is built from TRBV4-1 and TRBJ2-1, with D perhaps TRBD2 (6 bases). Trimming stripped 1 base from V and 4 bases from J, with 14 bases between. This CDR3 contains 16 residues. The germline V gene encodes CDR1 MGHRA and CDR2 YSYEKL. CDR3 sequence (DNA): TGCGCCAGCAGCCAAGTTAGTGCGGGGACTTACAATGAGCAGTTCTTC. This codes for CASSQVSAGTYNEQFF.

For the CDR3, the DNA is TGCGCCAGCAGCTTGGATGGGGGCCTAGGAGGTTTTGGCTACACCTTC. Translating gives CASSLDGGLGGFGYTF. The rearrangement joins TRBV5-1 to TRBJ1-2, with a weak D call TRBD1 (6 bases). Germline values: CDR1 SGHRS, CDR2 YFSETQ. Trimming removed 0 bases from V and 7 bases from J, with 19 bases in between. The CDR3 runs to 16 residues.

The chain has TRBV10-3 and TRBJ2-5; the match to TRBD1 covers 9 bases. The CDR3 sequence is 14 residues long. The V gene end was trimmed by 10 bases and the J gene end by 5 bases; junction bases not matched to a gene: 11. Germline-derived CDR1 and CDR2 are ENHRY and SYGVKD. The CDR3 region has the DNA TGTGCCACGACTCGTGGGACAGGGAAGGAGACCCAGTACTTC. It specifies CATTRGTGKETQYF.

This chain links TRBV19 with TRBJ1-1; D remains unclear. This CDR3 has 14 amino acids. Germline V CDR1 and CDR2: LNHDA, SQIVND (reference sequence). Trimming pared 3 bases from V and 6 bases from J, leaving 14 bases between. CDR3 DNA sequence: TGTGCCAGTAGTATGCGGGGTATGAGGTCTGAAGCTTTCTTT. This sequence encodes CASSMRGMRSEAFF.

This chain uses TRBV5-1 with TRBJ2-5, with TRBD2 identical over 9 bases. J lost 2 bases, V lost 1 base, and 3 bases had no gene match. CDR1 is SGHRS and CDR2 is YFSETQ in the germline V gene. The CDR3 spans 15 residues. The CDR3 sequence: CASSLPSGAQETQYF. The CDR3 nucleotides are TGCGCCAGCAGCTTGCCTAGCGGGGCACAAGAGACCCAGTACTTC. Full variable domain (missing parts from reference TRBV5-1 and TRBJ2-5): KAGVTQTPRYLIKTRGQQVTLSCSPISGHRSVSWYQQTPGQGLQFLFEYFSETQRNKGNFPGRFSGRQFSNSRSEMNVSTLELGDSALYLCASSLPSGAQETQYFGPGTRLLVL.

Written as DNA, the CDR3 is TGTGCCAGCAGTTCGGGCGGGAGGGGAGCGTACGAGCAGTACTTC. This translates into CASSSGGRGAYEQYF. The genes are TRBV6-1 and TRBJ2-7; 9 bases fit TRBD2. With 5 bases clipped from V and 4 bases from J, the junction kept 9 bases outside the gene matches. Germline V gene sequence: CDR1 MNHNS, CDR2 SASEGT. CDR3 length equals 15 residues.

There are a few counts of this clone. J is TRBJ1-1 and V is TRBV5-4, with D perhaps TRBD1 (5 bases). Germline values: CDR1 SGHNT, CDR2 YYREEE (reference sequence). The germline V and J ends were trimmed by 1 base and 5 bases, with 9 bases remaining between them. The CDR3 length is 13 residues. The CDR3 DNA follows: TGTGCCAGCAGCTTGTACCGGGGGACTGAAGCTTTCTTT. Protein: CASSLYRGTEAFF.

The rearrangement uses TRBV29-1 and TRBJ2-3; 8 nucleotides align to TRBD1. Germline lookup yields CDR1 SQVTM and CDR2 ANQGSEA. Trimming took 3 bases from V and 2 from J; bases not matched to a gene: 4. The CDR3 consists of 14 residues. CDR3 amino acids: CSVDDRGFTDTQYF. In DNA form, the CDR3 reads TGCAGCGTTGATGACAGGGGTTTCACAGATACGCAGTATTTT.

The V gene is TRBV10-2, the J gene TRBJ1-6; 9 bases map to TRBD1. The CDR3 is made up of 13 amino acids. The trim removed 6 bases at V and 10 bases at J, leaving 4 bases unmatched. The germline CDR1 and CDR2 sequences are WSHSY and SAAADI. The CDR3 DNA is TGCGCCAGCAGGGCGACAGGGGGATCACCCCTCCACTTT. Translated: CASRATGGSPLHF.

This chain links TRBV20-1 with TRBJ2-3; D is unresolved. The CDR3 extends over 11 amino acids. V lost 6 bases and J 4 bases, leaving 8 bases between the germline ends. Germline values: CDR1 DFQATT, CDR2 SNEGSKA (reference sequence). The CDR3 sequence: CSADHSDTQYF. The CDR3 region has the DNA TGCAGTGCAGACCACTCAGATACGCAGTATTTT.

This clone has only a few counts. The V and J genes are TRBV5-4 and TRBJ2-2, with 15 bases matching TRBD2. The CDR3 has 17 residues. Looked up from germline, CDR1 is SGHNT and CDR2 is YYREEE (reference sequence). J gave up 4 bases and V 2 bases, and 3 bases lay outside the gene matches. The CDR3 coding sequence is TGTGCCAGCAGCTTAGGGACTAGCGGGAGGATCACCGGGGAGCTGTTTTTT. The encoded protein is CASSLGTSGRITGELFF.

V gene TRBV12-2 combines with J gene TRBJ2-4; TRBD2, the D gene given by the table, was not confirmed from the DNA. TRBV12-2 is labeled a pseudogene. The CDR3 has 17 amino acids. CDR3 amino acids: CASRSPTSGIAKNIQYF. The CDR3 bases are TGTGCAAGTCGCTCACCTACTAGCGGGATAGCCAAAAACATTCAGTACTTC.

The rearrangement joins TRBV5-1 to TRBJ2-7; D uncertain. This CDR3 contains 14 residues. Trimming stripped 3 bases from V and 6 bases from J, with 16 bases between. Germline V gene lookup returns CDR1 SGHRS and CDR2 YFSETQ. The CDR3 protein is CASSSIDSTTEQYF. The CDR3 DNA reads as TGCGCCAGCAGCTCAATCGACTCAACCACCGAGCAGTACTTC.

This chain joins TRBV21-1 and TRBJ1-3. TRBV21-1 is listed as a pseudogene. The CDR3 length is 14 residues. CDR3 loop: CASSLLTSGNTIYF. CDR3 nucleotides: TGTGCCAGCAGCCTCCTTACCTCTGGAAACACCATATATTTT.

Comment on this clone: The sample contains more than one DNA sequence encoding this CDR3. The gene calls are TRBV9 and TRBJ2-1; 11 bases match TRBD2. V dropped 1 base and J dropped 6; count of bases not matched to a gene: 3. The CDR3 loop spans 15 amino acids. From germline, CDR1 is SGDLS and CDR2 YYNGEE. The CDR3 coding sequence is TGTGCCAGCAGCGTAACTAGCGGGAGCTCCAATGAGCAGTTCTTC. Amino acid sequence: CASSVTSGSSNEQFF.

The CDR3 reads CASSPPGLAPSSTDTQYF. The CDR3 DNA follows: TGTGCCAGCAGTCCCCCGGGACTAGCTCCCTCTAGCACAGATACGCAGTATTTT. J is TRBJ2-3 and V is TRBV5-4; the match to TRBD2 covers 9 bases. The junction had 13 bases not matched to a gene; V was cut back by 5 bases and J by 0 bases. The V gene's germline CDR1 is SGHNT and CDR2 YYREEE (reference sequence). The CDR3 extends over 18 amino acids.

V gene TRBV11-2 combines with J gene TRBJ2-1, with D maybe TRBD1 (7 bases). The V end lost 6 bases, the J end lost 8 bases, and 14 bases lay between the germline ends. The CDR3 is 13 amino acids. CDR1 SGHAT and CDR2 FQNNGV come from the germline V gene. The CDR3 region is CASSLDRDYEQFF. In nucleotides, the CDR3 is TGTGCCAGCAGTCTAGACAGGGACTATGAGCAGTTCTTC.

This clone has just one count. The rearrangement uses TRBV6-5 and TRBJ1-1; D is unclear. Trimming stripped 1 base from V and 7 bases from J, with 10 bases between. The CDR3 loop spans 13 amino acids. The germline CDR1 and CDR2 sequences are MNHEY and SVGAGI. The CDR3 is CASSYLSQSEAFF. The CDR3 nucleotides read TGTGCCAGCAGTTACTTGAGTCAGAGTGAAGCTTTCTTT.

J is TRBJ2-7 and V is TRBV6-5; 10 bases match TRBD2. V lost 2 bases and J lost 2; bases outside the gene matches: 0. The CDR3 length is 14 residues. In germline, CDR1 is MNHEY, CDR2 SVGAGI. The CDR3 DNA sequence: TGTGCCAGCAGTTACACTAGCGGGGCCTACGAGCAGTACTTC. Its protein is CASSYTSGAYEQYF.